Listed below are T cell receptor beta chains from one sample, sequenced in a study of T cells in localized non-small cell lung cancer. The method was immunoSEQ multiplex PCR; TCRdb's version includes in-frame clones alone and lacks a portion of them. The sample gives about 2,300 clones, about 26% of which show up once; approximately 8% is in the top ten. Specimen: lung tumor tissue, collected before any cancer treatment. Source of these receptors: a male donor older than 55 with stage II squamous cell lung carcinoma. Each CDR3 is given with its conserved first and last residue. The D gene is left open where the match is weak. The size entry is marked missing in some rows and otherwise reads once, few, many or a size class.

j_gene,d_gene,abundance,v_gene,CDR3aa,CDR3nt
TRBJ2-6,NA,NA,TRBV9,CASLSSGANVLTF,TGTGCCAGCCTTTCCTCTGGGGCCAACGTCCTGACTTTC
TRBJ1-1,NA,NA,TRBV9,CASSVDMNTEAFF,TGTGCCAGCAGCGTAGATATGAACACTGAAGCTTTCTTT
TRBJ1-4,NA,NA,TRBV25-1,CASSEYPLGSWREKLFF,TGTGCCAGCAGTGAATATCCCTTGGGGTCTTGGCGCGAAAAACTGTTTTTT
TRBJ2-1,NA,NA,TRBV18,CASSPLGPYNEQFF,TGTGCCAGCTCACCGCTAGGCCCTTACAATGAGCAGTTCTTC
TRBJ2-5,TRBD1,medium-sized,TRBV23-1,CASSLEAQGAQYF,TGCGCCAGCAGCTTAGAAGCCCAGGGGGCCCAGTACTTC
TRBJ2-1,TRBD2,medium-sized,TRBV6-8,CASSVTLAGGPYEQFF,TGTGCCAGCAGTGTCACCCTAGCGGGGGGGCCGTATGAGCAGTTCTTC
TRBJ1-1,NA,few,TRBV5-1,CASSLDRGLNTEAFF,TGCGCCAGCAGCTTGGATCGGGGGCTAAACACTGAAGCTTTCTTT
TRBJ2-1,TRBD2,NA,TRBV14,CASSSPLAGGPLNEQFF,TGTGCCAGCAGCAGTCCTCTAGCGGGAGGGCCTCTCAATGAGCAGTTCTTC
TRBJ1-4,NA,NA,TRBV6-8,CASSYISGEEKLFF,TGTGCCAGCAGTTACATTTCTGGGGAAGAAAAACTGTTTTTT
TRBJ1-2,TRBD1,NA,TRBV18,CASSRMTGSYGYTF,TGTGCCAGCTCACGAATGACAGGGAGCTATGGCTACACCTTC
TRBJ2-3,NA,few,TRBV7-4,CASSVSGVTDTQYF,TGTGCCAGCAGCGTCTCCGGGGTCACAGATACGCAGTATTTT
TRBJ2-7,TRBD2,medium-sized,TRBV28,CASSLSTSGEYEQYF,TGTGCCAGCAGTTTATCTACTAGCGGGGAATACGAGCAGTACTTC
TRBJ2-3,NA,few,TRBV6-8,CASSDFAGVTDTQYF,TGTGCCAGCAGTGACTTTGCGGGTGTCACAGATACGCAGTATTTT
TRBJ1-1,TRBD1,few,TRBV11-3,CASSWERMGQLEAFF,TGTGCCAGCAGCTGGGAGAGAATGGGACAGCTGGAAGCTTTCTTT
TRBJ1-2,TRBD1,few,TRBV6-8,CASSRDREAHGYTF,TGTGCCAGCAGCCGGGACAGGGAAGCCCATGGCTACACCTTC
TRBJ2-1,TRBD2,NA,TRBV15,CATSRTSGSLSYNEQFF,TGTGCCACCAGCAGAACTAGCGGGAGCCTCTCCTACAATGAGCAGTTCTTC
TRBJ2-5,TRBD2,NA,TRBV6-8,CASSYGPGGTQYF,TGTGCCAGCAGTTACGGACCGGGGGGAACCCAGTACTTC